The 31 T cell receptor beta chains given below trace back to one sample, sequenced in a study of cytomegalovirus exposure and HLA in healthy donors. PCR amplification relied on 60 Vbeta primers (plus 13 Jbeta primers). Clones were read by immunoSEQ multiplex PCR, and TCRdb kept only the in-frame ones, dropping some. The profile shows tens of thousands of clones, over 9.5% of them singletons. Sequenced: PBMCs. These receptor sequences come from a man between 60 and 70 years old in good health and CMV-seropositive.

This chain's CDR3 is CASSLVGGAIDTQYF. CDR3 in DNA: TGTGCCAGCAGCTTAGTCGGGGGGGCCATAGATACGCAGTATTTT. J is TRBJ2-3 and V is TRBV7-8, with TRBD2 matching 8 bases. Germline values: CDR1 SGHVS, CDR2 FQNEAQ. V lost 1 base to trimming and J lost 5 bases; unmatched junction nucleotides: 5. The CDR3 covers 15 residues.

This clone has a handful of counts. The CDR3 region has the DNA TGTGCCAGCAGTGCAGGAGGACTCTATGGCTACACCTTC. Translated: CASSAGGLYGYTF. This chain connects TRBV28 to TRBJ1-2; D not resolved. The CDR3 sequence is 13 residues long. Looked up from germline, CDR1 is MDHEN and CDR2 is SYDVKM. The germline V and J ends were trimmed by 5 bases and 4 bases, with 11 bases remaining between them.

The chain combines TRBV27 with TRBJ2-1; D is ambiguous. CDR1 and CDR2 from the germline V gene are MNHEY and SMNVEV (reference sequence). The CDR3 contains 14 residues. Deletions cut 4 bases from V and 3 bases from J, with 10 bases between. The CDR3 loop reads CASSSLDLYNEQFF. The CDR3 coding sequence is TGTGCCAGCAGTTCCCTAGACCTCTACAATGAGCAGTTCTTC.

V gene TRBV11-2 combines with J gene TRBJ1-2; D unresolved. Trimming shortened V by 3 bases and J by 7 bases, and 9 bases separated the two germline ends. CDR1 and CDR2 from the germline V gene are SGHAT and FQNNGV. The CDR3 covers 12 residues. The CDR3 DNA reads TGTGCCAGCAGCTTGGAAGGAGTTGGCTACACCTTC. It yields the protein CASSLEGVGYTF.

The chain is built from TRBV27 and TRBJ2-2; 8 bases line up with TRBD1. Germline values: CDR1 MNHEY, CDR2 SMNVEV (reference sequence). Trimming cost V 5 bases and J 8 bases; bases outside gene matches: 4. This CDR3 spans 13 amino acids. The CDR3 DNA reads as TGTGCCAGCAGTCAAACAGGGGGAGGGGAGCTGTTTTTT. Translated, it gives CASSQTGGGELFF.

This clone was seen a few times. The chain uses TRBV9 and TRBJ2-3; no clear D gene. Trimming removed 2 bases at V and 4 bases at J, with 11 bases between. CDR3 length equals 14 residues. CDR1 is SGDLS and CDR2 is YYNGEE in the germline V gene. The CDR3 bases are TGTGCCAGCAGCGTCCTCCCAGAGGCAGATACGCAGTATTTT. This translates into CASSVLPEADTQYF.

As for this clone: Germline is not matched at one junction end, which may reflect a read error. This chain joins TRBV30 and TRBJ1-4, with 8 bases aligning to TRBD1. The CDR3 runs to 11 residues. Germline V gives CDR1 GTSNPN, CDR2 SVGIG (reference sequence). CDR3 DNA sequence: TGTGCCTGGAGTACAGGGGGACGTCGCTCTTTT. Its translation: CAWSTGGRRSF.

The V and J genes are TRBV7-3 and TRBJ1-2; D remains ambiguous. CDR1 SGHTA and CDR2 FQGTGA come from the germline V gene. Deletions cut 2 bases from V and 3 bases from J, with 13 bases between. The CDR3 sequence is 15 residues long. CDR3 DNA: TGTGCCAGCAGCTTAGATTCTAGGAATTACTATGGCTACACCTTC. It specifies CASSLDSRNYYGYTF.

The chain recombines TRBV18 with TRBJ1-5; D not certain. Trimming removed 4 bases from V and 4 bases from J, with 11 bases in between. The CDR3 sequence is 14 residues long. Germline CDR1 is KGHSH and CDR2 is LQKENI. This CDR3 reads CASSQTERNQPQHF. The CDR3 region has the DNA TGTGCCAGCTCACAAACGGAGCGGAATCAGCCCCAGCATTTT.

In its sample, this clone was seen many times. The chain combines TRBV27 with TRBJ2-3; D perhaps matches TRBD2 (5 bases). Per germline, CDR1 MNHEY and CDR2 SMNVEV (reference sequence). Trimming took off 8 bases at V and 0 bases at J, with 15 bases between the two ends. CDR3 length: 15 amino acids. The CDR3 here is CASAPFAGSTDTQYF. CDR3 bases: TGTGCCAGCGCCCCGTTTGCGGGTAGCACAGATACGCAGTATTTT.

In its sample, this clone was seen a few times. CDR3 bases: TGTGCCAGCAGTCAGGAAGATACGCAGTATTTT. It codes for CASSQEDTQYF. The gene calls are TRBV5-6 and TRBJ2-3; D is undetermined. V was shortened by 5 bases and J by 5 bases, with 6 bases between the two germline ends. CDR3 size: 11 residues. CDR1 and CDR2 from the germline V gene are SGHDT and YYEEEE.

This chain uses TRBV6-5 with TRBJ1-1, with D perhaps matching TRBD1 (5 bases). V was shortened by 4 bases and J by 3 bases, with 12 bases between the two germline ends. CDR1 and CDR2 from the germline V gene are MNHEY and SVGAGI. The CDR3 has 14 amino acids. The CDR3 loop reads CASSSDGGDTEAFF. For the CDR3, the DNA is TGTGCCAGCAGTTCCGATGGGGGGGACACTGAAGCTTTCTTT.

The J gene is TRBJ2-2, the V gene TRBV13; weak D call: TRBD2 (6 bases). V was clipped by 4 bases and J by 2 bases, with 17 bases between them. Germline-derived CDR1 and CDR2 are PRHDT and FYEKMQ (reference sequence). The CDR3 is 17 amino acids. CDR3 DNA: TGTGCCAGCAGCTCGGCTCGGCGGGGACCCAACACCGGGGAGCTGTTTTTT. Its translation is CASSSARRGPNTGELFF. Together with reference TRBV13 and TRBJ2-2, the CDR3 gives the full variable domain: AAGVIQSPRHLIKEKRETATLKCYPIPRHDTVYWYQQGPGQDPQFLISFYEKMQSDKGSIPDRFSAQQFSDYHSELNMSSLELGDSALYFCASSSARRGPNTGELFFGEGSRLTVL.

This chain joins TRBV9 and TRBJ1-2, with D maybe TRBD1 (5 bases). V was trimmed by 0 bases and J by 3 bases, leaving 24 bases between them. The germline V gene has CDR1 SGDLS and CDR2 YYNGEE. This CDR3 has 19 amino acids. In DNA, the CDR3 is TGTGCCAGCAGCGTAGCCCCCGGGGGACCTACACAGGAATACTATGGCTACACCTTC. Its translation: CASSVAPGGPTQEYYGYTF.

This clone showed up just a few times. V and J are TRBV6-5 and TRBJ2-7; a weak D match, TRBD1 (6 bases). CDR3 length: 14 residues. V was pared by 6 bases and J by 2 bases, with 14 bases between. Germline V CDR1 and CDR2: MNHEY, SVGAGI. CDR3: CASRRGQIPYEQYV. The CDR3, as DNA: TGTGCCAGCAGACGCGGACAGATCCCCTACGAGCAGTACGTC.

The chain recombines TRBV6-5 with TRBJ1-4; 7 bases are shared with TRBD1. The CDR3 loop spans 15 amino acids. Germline lookup yields CDR1 MNHEY and CDR2 SVGAGI. The V and J ends lost 5 bases and 5 bases, in that order; junction bases with no gene match: 8. The CDR3 DNA reads as TGTGCCAGCAGTCCGATGACAGGGTGGAATGAAAAACTGTTTTTT. This encodes CASSPMTGWNEKLFF.

This clone came up a few times. The genes are TRBV19 and TRBJ2-7; D is possibly TRBD2 (5 bases). V was cut by 4 bases and J by 2 bases, with 15 bases left in between. CDR3 size: 15 residues. Per germline, CDR1 LNHDA and CDR2 SQIVND (reference sequence). Here the CDR3 DNA reads TGTGCCAGTAGTACCCCCTCGAGGGCACCCTACGAGCAGTACTTC. It codes for CASSTPSRAPYEQYF.

The V call is TRBV10-3, the J call TRBJ2-1, with TRBD2 as a possible D gene (6 bases). V was trimmed by 7 bases and J by 6 bases, leaving 19 bases between them. CDR1 ENHRY and CDR2 SYGVKD come from the germline V gene. The CDR3 consists of 15 residues. CDR3 sequence: CAINGAGKHGNEQFF. The DNA of the CDR3 is TGTGCCATCAATGGGGCGGGGAAGCATGGCAATGAGCAGTTCTTC.

This clone was counted between two and nine times. The chain is built from TRBV19 and TRBJ2-3; 14 positions match TRBD2. This CDR3 spans 16 amino acids. CDR1 is LNHDA and CDR2 is SQIVND in the germline V gene (reference sequence). V was clipped by 3 bases and J by 4 bases; unmatched bases: 3. DNA of the CDR3: TGTGCCAGTAGTATGACTAGCGGGGGGGCGCCAGATACGCAGTATTTT. This encodes CASSMTSGGAPDTQYF.

This clone was recorded a few times. For the CDR3, the DNA is TGTGCCAGCAGCTCTATAGAATCACCCCTCCACTTT. Translated, it gives CASSSIESPLHF. The chain recombines TRBV7-6 with TRBJ1-6; D gene uncertain. V was pared by 4 bases and J by 10 bases, with 8 bases between. Germline V lookup: CDR1 SGHVS, CDR2 FNYEAQ. There are 12 residues in the CDR3.

The genes are TRBV2 and TRBJ2-7; TRBD1 aligns across 9 bases. The trim removed 5 bases at V and 2 bases at J, leaving 4 bases unmatched. This CDR3 comprises 14 residues. Germline values: CDR1 SNHLY, CDR2 FYNNEI. CDR3 bases: TGTGCCAGCAGTTATAGACAGGGGGCCTACGAGCAGTACTTC. It encodes CASSYRQGAYEQYF. The whole variable domain, remainder taken from reference TRBV2 and TRBJ2-7, is EPEVTQTPSHQVTQMGQEVILRCVPISNHLYFYWYRQILGQKVEFLVSFYNNEISEKSEIFDDQFSVERPDGSNFTLKIRSTKLEDSAMYFCASSYRQGAYEQYFGPGTRLTVT.

This clone was counted between two and nine times. V gene TRBV7-3 combines with J gene TRBJ2-7; a possible D gene is TRBD2 (5 bases). The CDR3 length is 16 residues. V lost 0 bases to trimming and J lost 0 bases, with 12 bases between them. The germline gives CDR1 SGHTA, CDR2 FQGTGA. The CDR3 DNA reads as TGTGCCAGCAGCTTAACCCCAGCGGATAGCTCCTACGAGCAGTACTTC. Its protein is CASSLTPADSSYEQYF.

The rearrangement uses TRBV28 and TRBJ1-1; D uncertain. Per the germline V gene, CDR1 is MDHEN and CDR2 is SYDVKM. V lost 3 bases to trimming and J lost 0 bases, with 11 bases between them. CDR3 length: 15 residues. CDR3 sequence: CASSLGGFMNTEAFF. In DNA, the CDR3 is TGTGCCAGCAGTTTGGGAGGGTTCATGAACACTGAAGCTTTCTTT. Full variable domain (remainder filled in from reference TRBV28 and TRBJ1-1): DVKVTQSSRYLVKRTGEKVFLECVQDMDHENMFWYRQDPGLGLRLIYFSYDVKMKEKGDIPEGYSVSREKKERFSLILESASTNQTSMYLCASSLGGFMNTEAFFGQGTRLTVV.

In its sample, this clone was seen a few times. This chain joins TRBV9 and TRBJ2-5; D possibly corresponds to TRBD2 (5 bases). The CDR3 contains 15 residues. Trimming removed 4 bases at V and 5 bases at J, with 18 bases between. Germline CDR1 and CDR2: SGDLS and YYNGEE. The CDR3 DNA reads TGTGCCAGCAGCACCCAAGAGGGTGTTCGGGAGACCCAGTACTTC. Translation gives CASSTQEGVRETQYF.

The chain combines TRBV7-2 with TRBJ1-5, with D perhaps TRBD1 (6 bases). Per germline, CDR1 SGHTA and CDR2 FQGNSA. The CDR3 consists of 14 residues. Trimming removed 5 bases from V and 5 bases from J, with 13 bases in between. CDR3 protein: CASSPRTDDQPQHF. The CDR3 nucleotides read TGTGCCAGCAGCCCGAGGACAGACGATCAGCCCCAGCATTTT. The full variable domain, completed using reference TRBV7-2 and TRBJ1-5, is GAGVSQSPSNKVTEKGKDVELRCDPISGHTALYWYRQSLGQGLEFLIYFQGNSAPDKSGLPSDRFSAERTGGSVSTLTIQRTQQEDSAVYLCASSPRTDDQPQHFGDGTRLSIL.

This clone appeared a few times. J is TRBJ2-7 and V is TRBV5-1; TRBD2 aligns across 8 bases. The CDR3 is 15 amino acids. V shed 0 bases and J 5 bases; nucleotides not matched to a gene: 7. Germline CDR1 is SGHRS and CDR2 is YFSETQ. Here the CDR3 DNA reads TGCGCCAGCAGCTTGGATTCTAGCGGGTACAACGAGCAGTACTTC. Protein product: CASSLDSSGYNEQYF.

A few counts support this clone. The V call is TRBV7-3, the J call TRBJ2-1, with 9 nucleotides matching TRBD2. Germline-derived CDR1 and CDR2 are SGHTA and FQGTGA. J was trimmed by 4 bases and V by 0 bases; bases with no gene match: 4. The CDR3 length is 16 residues. CDR3 residues: CASSLTAGGTYNEQFF. CDR3 nucleotides: TGTGCCAGCAGCTTAACGGCGGGAGGGACATACAATGAGCAGTTCTTC. Variable domain in full (rest from reference TRBV7-3 and TRBJ2-1): GAGVSQTPSNKVTEKGKYVELRCDPISGHTALYWYRQSLGQGPEFLIYFQGTGAADDSGLPNDRFFAVRPEGSVSTLKIQRTERGDSAVYLCASSLTAGGTYNEQFFGPGTRLTVL.

The gene calls are TRBV27 and TRBJ2-5, with a possible D match to TRBD1 (6 bases). Trimming cost V 1 base and J 3 bases, with 12 bases left between them. The CDR3 covers 15 residues. Germline loops: CDR1 MNHEY, CDR2 SMNVEV (reference sequence). The CDR3 loop is CASSLFQGLEETQYF. The DNA of the CDR3 is TGTGCCAGCAGTTTATTCCAGGGGTTGGAAGAGACCCAGTACTTC.

The rearrangement links TRBV5-1 to TRBJ2-3; D is perhaps TRBD2 (5 bases). Trimming stripped 5 bases from V and 0 bases from J, with 10 bases between. The CDR3 has 14 residues. Germline CDR1 reads SGHRS; CDR2 reads YFSETQ. The CDR3 DNA reads TGCGCCAGCAGGTCCAGCGGAAGCACAGATACGCAGTATTTT. Its protein is CASRSSGSTDTQYF.

The gene calls are TRBV5-1 and TRBJ2-5; 7 bases match TRBD2. Trimming removed 5 bases from V and 2 bases from J; junction bases left unmatched: 9. Per the germline V gene, CDR1 is SGHRS and CDR2 is YFSETQ. This CDR3 region has 15 residues. The CDR3 DNA sequence: TGCGCCAGCAGTCCTAGACCGGGACTACAAGAGACCCAGTACTTC. As protein: CASSPRPGLQETQYF.

This clone has only a few counts. Here the CDR3 DNA reads TGTGCCAGCAGCTGGGATGAAGCGGCCGGGGAGCTGTTTTTT. Its protein is CASSWDEAAGELFF. This sequence joins TRBV5-6 and TRBJ2-2, with a possible D match to TRBD2 (5 bases). Trimming pared 3 bases from V and 6 bases from J, leaving 12 bases between. Germline-derived CDR1 and CDR2 are SGHDT and YYEEEE. This CDR3 contains 14 residues.